The text below deals with one T cell receptor beta chain. The CDR3 sequence is 15 residues long. The junction had 6 bases not matched to a gene; V was cut back by 0 bases and J by 5 bases. Germline loops: CDR1 SGDLS, CDR2 YYNGEE. As handled by the study authors: The assay estimated nucleated cells by amplifying reference gene primers. Profiled with immunoSEQ multiplex PCR; TCRdb holds only in-frame clones, not every one. The V and J calls and clone size are taken from that table; D and trimming were inferred from the DNA. This sample has around 95,000 clones, with around four fifths found just once. The record originates from a study of blood T cell repertoires in COVID-19. Study context: Sites in the United States, Italy and Spain provided acute and convalescent COVID-19 samples.

The TCR was taken from a woman in her 70s with acute or convalescent COVID-19. Specimen: peripheral blood. The V call is TRBV9, the J call TRBJ1-1; TRBD1 agrees at 8 bases. Here the CDR3 DNA reads TGTGCCAGCAGCGTAGGCGGACAGGGCGGAACTGAAGCTTTCTTT. Translation gives CASSVGGQGGTEAFF. Variable domain in full (rest from reference TRBV9 and TRBJ1-1): DSGVTQTPKHLITATGQRVTLRCSPRSGDLSVYWYQQSLDQGLQFLIQYYNGEERAKGNILERFSAQQFPDLHSELNLSSLELGDSALYFCASSVGGQGGTEAFFGQGTRLTVV.